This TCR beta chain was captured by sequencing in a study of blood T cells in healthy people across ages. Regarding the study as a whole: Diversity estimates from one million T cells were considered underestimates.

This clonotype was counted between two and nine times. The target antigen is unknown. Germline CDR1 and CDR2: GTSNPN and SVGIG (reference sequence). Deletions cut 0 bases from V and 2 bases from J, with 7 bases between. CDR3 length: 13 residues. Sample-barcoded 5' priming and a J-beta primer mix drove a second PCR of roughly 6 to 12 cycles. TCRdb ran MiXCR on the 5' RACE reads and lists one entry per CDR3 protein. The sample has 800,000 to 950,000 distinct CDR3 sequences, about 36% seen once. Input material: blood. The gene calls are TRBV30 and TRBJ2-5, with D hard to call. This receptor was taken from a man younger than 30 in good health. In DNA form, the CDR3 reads TGTGCCTGGAGTGTTGTAGCACAAGAGACCCAGTACTTC. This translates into CAWSVVAQETQYF.